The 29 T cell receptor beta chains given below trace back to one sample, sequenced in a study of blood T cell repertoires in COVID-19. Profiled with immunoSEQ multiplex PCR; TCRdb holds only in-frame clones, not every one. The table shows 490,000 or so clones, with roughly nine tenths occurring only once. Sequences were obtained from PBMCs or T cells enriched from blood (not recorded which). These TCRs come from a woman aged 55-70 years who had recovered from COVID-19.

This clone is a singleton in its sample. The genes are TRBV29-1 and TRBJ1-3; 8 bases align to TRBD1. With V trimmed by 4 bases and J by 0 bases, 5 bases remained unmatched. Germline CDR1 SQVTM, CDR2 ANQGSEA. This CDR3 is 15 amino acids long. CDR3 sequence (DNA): TGCAGCGTTGTGGGACAGGCGAGCTCTGGAAACACCATATATTTT. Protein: CSVVGQASSGNTIYF.

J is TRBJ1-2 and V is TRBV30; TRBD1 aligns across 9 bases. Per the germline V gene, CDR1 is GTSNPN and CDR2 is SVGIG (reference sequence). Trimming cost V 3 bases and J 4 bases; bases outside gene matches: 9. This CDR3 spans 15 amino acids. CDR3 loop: CAWSLGTGRIYGYTF. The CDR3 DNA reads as TGTGCCTGGAGCCTAGGGACAGGGCGAATCTATGGCTACACCTTC.

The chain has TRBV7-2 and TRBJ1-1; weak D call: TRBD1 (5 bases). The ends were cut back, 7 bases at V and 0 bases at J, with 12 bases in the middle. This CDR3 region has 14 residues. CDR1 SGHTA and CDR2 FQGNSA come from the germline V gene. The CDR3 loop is CASTATGVNTEAFF. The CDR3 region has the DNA TGTGCCAGCACCGCAACAGGAGTGAACACTGAAGCTTTCTTT.

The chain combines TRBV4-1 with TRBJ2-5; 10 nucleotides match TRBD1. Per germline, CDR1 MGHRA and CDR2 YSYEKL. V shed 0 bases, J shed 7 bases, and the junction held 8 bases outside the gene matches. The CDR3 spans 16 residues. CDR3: CASSQDKDRGFGTQYF. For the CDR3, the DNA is TGCGCCAGCAGCCAAGATAAGGACAGGGGGTTCGGGACCCAGTACTTC.

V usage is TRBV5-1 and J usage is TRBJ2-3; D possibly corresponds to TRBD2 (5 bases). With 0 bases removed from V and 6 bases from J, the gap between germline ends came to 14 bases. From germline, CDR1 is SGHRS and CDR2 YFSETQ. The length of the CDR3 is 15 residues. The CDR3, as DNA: TGCGCCAGCAGCTTGGGCCGGGCCCCGGGGGATACGCAGTATTTT. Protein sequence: CASSLGRAPGDTQYF. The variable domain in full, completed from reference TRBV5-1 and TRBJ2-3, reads KAGVTQTPRYLIKTRGQQVTLSCSPISGHRSVSWYQQTPGQGLQFLFEYFSETQRNKGNFPGRFSGRQFSNSRSEMNVSTLELGDSALYLCASSLGRAPGDTQYFGPGTRLTVL.

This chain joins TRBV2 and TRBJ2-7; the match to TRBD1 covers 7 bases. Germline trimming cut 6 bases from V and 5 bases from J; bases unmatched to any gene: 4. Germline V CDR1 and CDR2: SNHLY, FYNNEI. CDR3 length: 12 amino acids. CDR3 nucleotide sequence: TGTGCCAGCAGAACCACAGGGGACGAGCAGTACTTC. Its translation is CASRTTGDEQYF.

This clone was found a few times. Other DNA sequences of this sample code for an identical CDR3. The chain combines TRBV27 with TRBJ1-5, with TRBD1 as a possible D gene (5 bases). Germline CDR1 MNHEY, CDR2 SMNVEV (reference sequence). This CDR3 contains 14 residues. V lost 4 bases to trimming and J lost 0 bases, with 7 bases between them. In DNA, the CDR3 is TGTGCCAGCAGTTCAGGGTATAGCAATCAGCCCCAGCATTTT. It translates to CASSSGYSNQPQHF.

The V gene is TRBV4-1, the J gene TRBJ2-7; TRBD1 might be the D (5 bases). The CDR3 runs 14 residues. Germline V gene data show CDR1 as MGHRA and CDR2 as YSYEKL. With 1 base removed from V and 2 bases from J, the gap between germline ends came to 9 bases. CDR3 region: CASSQVGQTYEQYF. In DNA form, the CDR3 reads TGCGCCAGCAGCCAAGTGGGGCAGACCTACGAGCAGTACTTC.

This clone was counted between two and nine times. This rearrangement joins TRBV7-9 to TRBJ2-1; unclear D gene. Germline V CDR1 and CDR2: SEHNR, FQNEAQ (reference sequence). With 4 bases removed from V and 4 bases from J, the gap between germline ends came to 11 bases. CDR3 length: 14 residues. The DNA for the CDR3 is TGTGCCAGCAGCTCCCGCAGTCTTTACAATGAGCAGTTCTTC. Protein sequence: CASSSRSLYNEQFF. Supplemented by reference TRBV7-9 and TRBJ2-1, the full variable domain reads DTGVSQNPRHKITKRGQNVTFRCDPISEHNRLYWYRQTLGQGPEFLTYFQNEAQLEKSRLLSDRFSAERPKGSFSTLEIQRTEQGDSAMYLCASSSRSLYNEQFFGPGTRLTVL.

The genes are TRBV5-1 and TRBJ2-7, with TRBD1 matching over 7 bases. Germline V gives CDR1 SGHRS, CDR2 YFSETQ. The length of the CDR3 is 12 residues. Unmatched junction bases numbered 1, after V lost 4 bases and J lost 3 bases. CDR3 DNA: TGCGCCAGCAGCGGGGACAGCTACGAGCAGTACTTC. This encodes CASSGDSYEQYF.

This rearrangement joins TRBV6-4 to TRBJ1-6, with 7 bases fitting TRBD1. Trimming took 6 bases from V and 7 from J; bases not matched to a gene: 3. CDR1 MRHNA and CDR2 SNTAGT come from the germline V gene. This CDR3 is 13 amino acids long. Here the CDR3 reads CASSRDSNSPLHF. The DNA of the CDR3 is TGTGCCAGCAGCCGGGACAGCAATTCACCCCTCCACTTT.

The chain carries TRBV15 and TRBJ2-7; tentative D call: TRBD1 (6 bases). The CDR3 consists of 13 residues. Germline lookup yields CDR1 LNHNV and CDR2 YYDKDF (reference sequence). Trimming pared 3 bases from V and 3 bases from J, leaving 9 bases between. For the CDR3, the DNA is TGTGCCACCAGCAGGGCACAGGGCTACGAGCAGTACTTC. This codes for CATSRAQGYEQYF.

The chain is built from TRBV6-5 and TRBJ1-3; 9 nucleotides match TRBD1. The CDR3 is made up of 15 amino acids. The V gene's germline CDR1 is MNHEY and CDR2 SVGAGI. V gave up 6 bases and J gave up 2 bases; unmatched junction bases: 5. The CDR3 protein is CASSRGDRAGNTIYF. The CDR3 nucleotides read TGTGCCAGCAGCCGGGGGGACAGGGCTGGAAACACCATATATTTT.

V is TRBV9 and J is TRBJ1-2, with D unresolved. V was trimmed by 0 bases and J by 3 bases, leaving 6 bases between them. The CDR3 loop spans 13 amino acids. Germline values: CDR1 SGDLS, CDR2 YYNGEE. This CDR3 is CASSVAGDYGYTF. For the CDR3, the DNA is TGTGCCAGCAGCGTAGCGGGAGACTATGGCTACACCTTC.

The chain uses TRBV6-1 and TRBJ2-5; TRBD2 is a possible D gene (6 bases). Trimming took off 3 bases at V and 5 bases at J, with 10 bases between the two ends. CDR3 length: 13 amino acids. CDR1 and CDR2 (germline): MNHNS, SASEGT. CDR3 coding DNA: TGTGCCAGCAGTGATACTAGCTCGGAGACCCAGTACTTC. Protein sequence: CASSDTSSETQYF.

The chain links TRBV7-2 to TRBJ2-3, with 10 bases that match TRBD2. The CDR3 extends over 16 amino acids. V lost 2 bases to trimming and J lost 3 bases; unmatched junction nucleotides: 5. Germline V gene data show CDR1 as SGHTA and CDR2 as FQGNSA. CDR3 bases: TGTGCCAGCAGCTTAACGAGCGGGGGGGGAACAGATACGCAGTATTTT. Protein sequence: CASSLTSGGGTDTQYF.

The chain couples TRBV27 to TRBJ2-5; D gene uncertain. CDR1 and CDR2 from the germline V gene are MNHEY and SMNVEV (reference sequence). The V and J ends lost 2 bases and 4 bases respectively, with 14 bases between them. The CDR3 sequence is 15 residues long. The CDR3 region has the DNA TGTGCCAGCAGTTTAAACGTAGCCAGTCGAGAGACCCAGTACTTC. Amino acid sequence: CASSLNVASRETQYF.

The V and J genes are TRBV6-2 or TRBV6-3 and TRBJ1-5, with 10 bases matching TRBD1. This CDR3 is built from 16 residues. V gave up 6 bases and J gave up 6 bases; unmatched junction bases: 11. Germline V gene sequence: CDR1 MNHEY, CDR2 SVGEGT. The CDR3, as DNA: TGTGCCAGCAGCCGAGGGACAGGGGTAGGGGGTCAGCCCCAGCATTTT. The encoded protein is CASSRGTGVGGQPQHF.

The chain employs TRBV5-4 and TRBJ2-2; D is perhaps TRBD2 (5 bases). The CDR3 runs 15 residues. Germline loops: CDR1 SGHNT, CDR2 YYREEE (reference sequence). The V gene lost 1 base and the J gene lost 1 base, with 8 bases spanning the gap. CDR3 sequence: CASSLTGLNTGELFF. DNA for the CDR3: TGTGCCAGCAGCTTGACGGGGTTGAACACCGGGGAGCTGTTTTTT.

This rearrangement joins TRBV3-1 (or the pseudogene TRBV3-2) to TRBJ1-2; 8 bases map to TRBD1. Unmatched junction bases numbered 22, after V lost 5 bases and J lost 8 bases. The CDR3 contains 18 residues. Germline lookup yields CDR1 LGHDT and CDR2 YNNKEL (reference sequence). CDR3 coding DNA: TGTGCCAGCAGCTACGTCAGGGGGCTCTCGACCCACACGGGAGGCTACACCTTC. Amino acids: CASSYVRGLSTHTGGYTF.

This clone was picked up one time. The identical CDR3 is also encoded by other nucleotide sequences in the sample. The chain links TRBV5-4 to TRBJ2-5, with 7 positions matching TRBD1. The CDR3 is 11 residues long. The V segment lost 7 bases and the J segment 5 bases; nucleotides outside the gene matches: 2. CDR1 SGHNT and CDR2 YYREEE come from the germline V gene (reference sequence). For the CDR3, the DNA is TGTGCCAGCGGGACAGAGGAGACCCAGTACTTC. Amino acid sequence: CASGTEETQYF.

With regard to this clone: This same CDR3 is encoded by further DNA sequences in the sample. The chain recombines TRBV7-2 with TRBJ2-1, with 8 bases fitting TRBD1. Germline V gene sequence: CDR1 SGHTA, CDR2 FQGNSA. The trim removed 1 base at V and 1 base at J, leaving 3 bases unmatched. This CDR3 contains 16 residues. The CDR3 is CASSLVGTGSYNEQFF. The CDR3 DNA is TGTGCCAGCAGCTTAGTAGGGACAGGTTCCTACAATGAGCAGTTCTTC.

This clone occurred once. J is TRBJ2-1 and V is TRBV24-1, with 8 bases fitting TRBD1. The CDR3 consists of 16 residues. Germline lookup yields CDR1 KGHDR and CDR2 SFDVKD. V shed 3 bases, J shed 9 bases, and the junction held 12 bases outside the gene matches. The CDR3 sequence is CATSDTRQTGVGEQFF. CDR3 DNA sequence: TGTGCCACCAGTGATACCAGACAGACAGGGGTGGGTGAGCAGTTCTTC.

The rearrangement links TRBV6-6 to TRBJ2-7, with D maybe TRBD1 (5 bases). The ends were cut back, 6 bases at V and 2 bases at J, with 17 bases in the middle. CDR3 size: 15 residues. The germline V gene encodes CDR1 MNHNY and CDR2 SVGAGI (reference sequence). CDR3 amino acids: CASSPPQGKTYEQYV. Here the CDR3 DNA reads TGTGCCAGCAGCCCGCCCCAGGGCAAGACCTACGAGCAGTACGTC.

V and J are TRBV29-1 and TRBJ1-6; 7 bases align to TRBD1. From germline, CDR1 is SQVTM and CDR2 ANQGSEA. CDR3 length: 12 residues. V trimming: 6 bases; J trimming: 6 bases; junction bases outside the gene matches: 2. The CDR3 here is CSVRDSNSPLHF. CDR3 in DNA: TGCAGCGTCCGGGACAGTAATTCACCCCTCCACTTT.

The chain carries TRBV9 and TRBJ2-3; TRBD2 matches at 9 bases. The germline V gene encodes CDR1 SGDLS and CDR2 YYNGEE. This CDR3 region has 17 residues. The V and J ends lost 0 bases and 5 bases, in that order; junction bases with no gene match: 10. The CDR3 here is CASSVDGGGAYRDTQYF. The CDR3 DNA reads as TGTGCCAGCAGCGTAGACGGCGGGGGGGCCTATAGAGATACGCAGTATTTT.

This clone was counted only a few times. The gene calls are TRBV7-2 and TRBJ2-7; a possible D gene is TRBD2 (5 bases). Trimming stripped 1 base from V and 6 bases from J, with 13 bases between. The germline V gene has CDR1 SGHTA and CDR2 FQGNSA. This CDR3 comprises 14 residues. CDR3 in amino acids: CASSLERALGEQYF. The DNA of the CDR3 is TGTGCCAGCAGCTTAGAGAGGGCTCTAGGCGAGCAGTACTTC.

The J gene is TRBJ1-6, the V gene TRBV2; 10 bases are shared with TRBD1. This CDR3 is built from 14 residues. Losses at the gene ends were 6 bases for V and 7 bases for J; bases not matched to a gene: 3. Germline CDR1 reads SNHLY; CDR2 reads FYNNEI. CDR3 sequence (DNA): TGTGCCAGCAGAGGGACAGGGGTCAATTCACCCCTCCACTTT. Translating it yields CASRGTGVNSPLHF. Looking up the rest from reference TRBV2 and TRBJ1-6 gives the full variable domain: EPEVTQTPSHQVTQMGQEVILRCVPISNHLYFYWYRQILGQKVEFLVSFYNNEISEKSEIFDDQFSVERPDGSNFTLKIRSTKLEDSAMYFCASRGTGVNSPLHFGNGTRLTVT.

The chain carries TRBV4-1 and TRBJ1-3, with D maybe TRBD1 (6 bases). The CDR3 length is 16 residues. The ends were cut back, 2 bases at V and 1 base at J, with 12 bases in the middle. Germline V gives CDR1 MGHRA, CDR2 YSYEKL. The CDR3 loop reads CASSQTAGASGNTIYF. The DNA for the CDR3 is TGCGCCAGCAGCCAAACGGCGGGGGCTTCTGGAAACACCATATATTTT.